One and the same sample provided the 7 T cell receptor beta chains below, sequenced in a study of T cells in Graves' hyperthyroidism and ophthalmopathy. Amplification targeted TCR beta CDR3 regions from RNA transcripts. The HTBI primer set drove a first-round RT-PCR of the TCR CDR3. TCRdb re-derived calls from the multiplex PCR reads in MiXCR, one entry per CDR3 protein. The data contain roughly 300,000 distinct CDR3 sequences, approximately 15% of them singletons. Input material: blood. All receptors come from a woman under 40 with Graves' hyperthyroidism.

As regards this clonotype: With a much larger clone just one base away, this may be a read error. The chain employs TRBV7-2 and TRBJ1-6, with a possible D match to TRBD1 (6 bases). V lost 7 bases, J lost 9 bases, and 10 bases lay in between. Germline CDR1 SGHTA, CDR2 FQGNSA. CDR3 length: 12 amino acids. The CDR3 DNA sequence: TGTGCCAGCAATCTAGGGGGTTCACCCCTCCACTTT. Protein: CASNLGGSPLHF.

This clonotype has ten or more counts. The V gene is TRBV10-3, the J gene TRBJ1-5, with 7 bases aligning to TRBD1. The germline V gene has CDR1 ENHRY and CDR2 SYGVKD. The V segment lost 2 bases and the J segment 1 base; nucleotides outside the gene matches: 2. CDR3 length: 15 residues. CDR3 loop: CAISEGQESNQPQHF. CDR3 DNA: TGTGCCATCAGTGAGGGACAGGAGAGCAATCAGCCCCAGCATTTT.

This clonotype appeared a few times. The chain joins TRBV20-1 to TRBJ2-1; 8 nucleotides line up with TRBD2. V was clipped by 7 bases and J by 7 bases; unmatched bases: 9. CDR3 length equals 13 residues. CDR1 and CDR2 from the germline V gene are DFQATT and SNEGSKA (reference sequence). CDR3: CSGAVAGLNEQFF. CDR3 DNA: TGCAGTGGGGCCGTAGCGGGGCTTAATGAGCAGTTCTTC.

This clonotype has a count of ten or more. This chain links TRBV6-1 with TRBJ1-3; D possibly corresponds to TRBD1 (5 bases). CDR1 is MNHNS and CDR2 is SASEGT in the germline V gene. V was clipped by 1 base and J by 2 bases, with 9 bases between them. The CDR3 totals 15 residues. The DNA for the CDR3 is TGTGCCAGCAGTGAAGGGGGGGGAACTGGAAACACCATATATTTT. This gives the protein CASSEGGGTGNTIYF.

This clonotype has at least ten counts. The chain recombines TRBV6-1 with TRBJ2-7; the match to TRBD2 covers 8 bases. The V gene end was trimmed by 5 bases and the J gene end by 2 bases; junction bases not matched to a gene: 11. The CDR3 spans 16 residues. Per germline, CDR1 MNHNS and CDR2 SASEGT. In nucleotides, the CDR3 is TGTGCCAGCAGTTACTTCGGCGGGACTAGGCCCTACGAGCAGTACTTC. It specifies CASSYFGGTRPYEQYF.

This clonotype was seen at least ten times. This chain uses TRBV11-2 with TRBJ2-7; 8 nucleotides agree with TRBD1. The CDR3 length is 14 residues. Germline V lookup: CDR1 SGHAT, CDR2 FQNNGV. J was trimmed by 2 bases and V by 6 bases; bases with no gene match: 6. CDR3 amino acids: CASRTGTGAYEQYF. The CDR3 nucleotides read TGTGCCAGCAGGACCGGGACAGGAGCCTACGAGCAGTACTTC.

This clonotype showed up just a few times. This chain joins TRBV7-6 and TRBJ2-5; 8 nucleotides align to TRBD1. The CDR3 is 15 residues long. The germline V gene has CDR1 SGHVS and CDR2 FNYEAQ. The trim removed 5 bases at V and 5 bases at J, leaving 10 bases unmatched. The CDR3 nucleotides read TGTGCCAGCAGCCCGCCGACAGGGGCAGGGGAGACCCAGTACTTC. This encodes CASSPPTGAGETQYF.